This TCR beta chain was documented in a study of OX40 agonist ivuxolimab in advanced cancers. Describing the broader study: The costimulatory receptor OX40 (CD134) was targeted by ivuxolimab, a fully human IgG2 agonistic monoclonal antibody. Intravenous ivuxolimab was administered to patients every 2 weeks at six dose levels: 0.01, 0.1, 0.3, 1.5, 3 and 10 mg/kg. Among the roughly 54 dose-escalation patients, about 19 had hepatocellular carcinoma, 15 or so melanoma, 9 renal cell carcinoma and 9 head and neck cancer. In the dose-escalation cohort, around four fifths of patients were male, and the mean age was 60 years with a range of roughly 23 to 79. Prior anti-PD-1, anti-PD-L1 or anti-CTLA-4 therapy was permitted, and checkpoint inhibitors had been received by about 44% of dose-escalation patients. Partial responses were achieved by three dose-escalation patients, of whom one had hepatocellular carcinoma and two had cutaneous melanoma. Peripheral TCRbeta sequencing aimed to test whether ivuxolimab altered TCR sequence diversity and caused clonal T-cell expansion. The paper covers the monotherapy dose-escalation part of the phase I ivuxolimab trial, which included N = 52 patients. Overall results and qualifications from the work: Low levels of normalized T-cell clonal expansion were also seen in some nonresponding patients. At doses from 0.1 to 3.0 mg/kg, clonal expansion was seen in both CD4+ and CD8+ blood T cells between baseline and week 6. After ivuxolimab, expanded clones were on average more numerous among CD8+ T cells than among CD4+ T cells. In the 0.1-3.0 mg/kg groups, partial responders were among the patients with the lowest normalized peripheral clonal expansion, particularly in CD8+ T cells. Antigen specificity was not determined for the clonally expanded peripheral T cells.

At the junction V is shortened by 6 bases and J by 1 base; bases outside the gene matches: 5. The CDR3 spans 14 residues, from the cysteine through the phenylalanine. Only CDR3 DNA is held: 42 bases, read in frame from base 1. Taken from the germline V gene (reference sequence), the CDR1 and CDR2 loops are SEHNR and FQNEAQ. The trial excluded patients who had a history of autoimmune disease or were on systemic immunosuppression. In every dose cohort, peripheral blood was drawn for TCR sequencing at baseline, cycle 4 day 1, and cycle 7 day 1. The samples were taken from a phase I, first-in-human, multicenter, open-label dose-escalation trial of ivuxolimab. Adults with locally advanced or metastatic head and neck squamous cell, hepatocellular, melanoma or renal cell carcinoma were enrolled in the trial. Before TCR sequencing, CD4+ and CD8+ T cells were separately sorted from peripheral blood. Worth noting for this clone: The clone's antigen remains unknown. It has no much larger one-base neighbor in the sample; base qualities were not kept.

To sequence the TCRbeta CDR3 region, genomic DNA was isolated from the sorted cells. The immunoSEQ Assay was used to sequence the TCRbeta CDR3 regions. Sourced from immuneACCESS, this table was stored by TCRdb with only in-frame sequences that have V and J called. A share of the clones is absent; for the studies checked, an unresolved V gene accounts for under half, and the remainder has no known explanation. This sample holds about 67,000 clones; around 84% were observed only once. Approximately 2% of the sample is in the top ten clones. The TCR comes from an adult with an advanced solid tumor such as melanoma, head and neck, liver or kidney cancer. The sequencing here drew on CD4+ or CD8+ T cells sorted from blood, taken in a trial of the OX40 agonist ivuxolimab. The rearranged segments are TRBV7-9 and TRBJ2-5; TRBD1 lines up with 7 middle nucleotides. The CDR3 region: CASRYDRAQETQYF. The DNA sequence is TGTGCCAGCAGATATGACAGGGCCCAAGAGACCCAGTACTTC.